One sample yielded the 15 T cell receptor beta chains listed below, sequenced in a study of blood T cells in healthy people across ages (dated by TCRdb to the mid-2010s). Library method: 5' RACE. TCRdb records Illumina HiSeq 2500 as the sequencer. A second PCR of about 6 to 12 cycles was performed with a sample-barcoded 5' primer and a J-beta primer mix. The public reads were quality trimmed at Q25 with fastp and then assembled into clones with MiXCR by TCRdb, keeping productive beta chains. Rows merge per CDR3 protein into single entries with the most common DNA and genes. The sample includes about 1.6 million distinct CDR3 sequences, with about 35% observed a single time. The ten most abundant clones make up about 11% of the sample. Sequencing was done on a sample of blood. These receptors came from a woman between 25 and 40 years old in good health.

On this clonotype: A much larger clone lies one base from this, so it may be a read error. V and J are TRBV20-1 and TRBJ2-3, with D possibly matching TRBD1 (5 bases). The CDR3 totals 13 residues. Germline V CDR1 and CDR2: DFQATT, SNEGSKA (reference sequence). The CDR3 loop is CSASQGSTDAQYF. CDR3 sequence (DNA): TGCAGTGCTAGTCAGGGTAGCACAGATGCGCAGTATTTT.

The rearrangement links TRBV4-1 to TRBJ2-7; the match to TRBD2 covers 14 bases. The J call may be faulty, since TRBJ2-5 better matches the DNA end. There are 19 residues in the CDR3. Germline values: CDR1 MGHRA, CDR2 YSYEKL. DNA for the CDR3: TGCGCCAGCAGCCAAGATACGGGACTAGCGGGGGTCACAGAGAAGACCCAGTACTTC. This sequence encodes CASSQDTGLAGVTEKTQYF.

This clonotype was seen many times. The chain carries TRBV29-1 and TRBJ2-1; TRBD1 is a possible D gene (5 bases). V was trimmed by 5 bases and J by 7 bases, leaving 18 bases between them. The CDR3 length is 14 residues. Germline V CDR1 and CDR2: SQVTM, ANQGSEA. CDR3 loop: CSVRGVGLENEQFF. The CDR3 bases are TGCAGCGTTCGAGGAGTGGGGCTCGAGAATGAGCAGTTCTTC.

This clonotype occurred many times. CDR3: CAIRSGQGINNEQFF. CDR3 DNA sequence: TGTGCCATCAGGAGCGGACAGGGTATCAACAATGAGCAGTTCTTC. This rearrangement joins TRBV10-3 to TRBJ2-1; 8 bases fit TRBD1. Trimming took 6 bases from V and 5 from J; bases not matched to a gene: 9. Germline V gene lookup returns CDR1 ENHRY and CDR2 SYGVKD. This CDR3 comprises 15 residues.

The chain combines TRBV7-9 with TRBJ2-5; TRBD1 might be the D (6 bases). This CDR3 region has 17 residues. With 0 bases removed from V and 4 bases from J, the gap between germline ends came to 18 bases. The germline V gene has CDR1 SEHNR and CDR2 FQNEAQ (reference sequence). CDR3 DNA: TGTGCCAGCAGCTTAGCGGAAACTAGGGGACAAGGAGAGACCCAGTACTTC. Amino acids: CASSLAETRGQGETQYF.

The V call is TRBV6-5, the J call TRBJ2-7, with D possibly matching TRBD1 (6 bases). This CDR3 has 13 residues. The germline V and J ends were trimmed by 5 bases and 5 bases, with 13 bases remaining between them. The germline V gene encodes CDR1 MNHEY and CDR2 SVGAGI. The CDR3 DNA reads TGTGCCAGCAGTAGGGCGAGGGGGAACGAGCAGTACTTC. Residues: CASSRARGNEQYF.

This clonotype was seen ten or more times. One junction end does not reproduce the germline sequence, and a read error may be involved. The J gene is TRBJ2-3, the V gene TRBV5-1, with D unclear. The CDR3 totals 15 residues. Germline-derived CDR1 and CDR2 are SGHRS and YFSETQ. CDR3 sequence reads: CASSLDGTSTDTQYF. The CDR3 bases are TGTGCCAGCAGCTTGGACGGAACTAGCACAGATACGCAGTATTTT. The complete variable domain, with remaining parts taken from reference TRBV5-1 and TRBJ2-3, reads KAGVTQTPRYLIKTRGQQVTLSCSPISGHRSVSWYQQTPGQGLQFLFEYFSETQRNKGNFPGRFSGRQFSNSRSEMNVSTLELGDSALYLCASSLDGTSTDTQYFGPGTRLTVL.

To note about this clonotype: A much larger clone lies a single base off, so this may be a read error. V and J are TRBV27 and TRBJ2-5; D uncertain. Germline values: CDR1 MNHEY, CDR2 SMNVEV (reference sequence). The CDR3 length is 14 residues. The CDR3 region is CASRLFGLQETQYF. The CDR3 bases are TGTGCCAGCAGGTTATTCGGTCTCCAAGAGACCCAGTACTTC.

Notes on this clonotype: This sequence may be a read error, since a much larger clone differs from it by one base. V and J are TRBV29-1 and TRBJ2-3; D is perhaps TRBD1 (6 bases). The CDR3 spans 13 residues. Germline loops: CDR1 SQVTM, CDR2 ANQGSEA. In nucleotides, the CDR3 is TGCAGCGCTAGCAGGGGAGAGACAGATACGCGGTATTTT. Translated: CSASRGETDTRYF.

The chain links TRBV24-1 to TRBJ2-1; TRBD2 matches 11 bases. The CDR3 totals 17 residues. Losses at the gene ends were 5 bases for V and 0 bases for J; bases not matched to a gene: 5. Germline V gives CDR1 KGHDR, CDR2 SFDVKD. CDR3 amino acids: CATSGGLAGHSYNEQFF. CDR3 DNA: TGTGCCACCAGTGGCGGACTAGCGGGTCACTCCTACAATGAGCAGTTCTTC.

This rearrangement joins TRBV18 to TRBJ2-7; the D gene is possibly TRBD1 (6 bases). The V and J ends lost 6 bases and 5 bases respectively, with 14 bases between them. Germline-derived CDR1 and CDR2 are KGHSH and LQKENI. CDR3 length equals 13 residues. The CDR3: CASSDLQGHEQYF. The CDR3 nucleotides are TGTGCCAGCTCGGACCTACAGGGCCACGAGCAGTACTTC.

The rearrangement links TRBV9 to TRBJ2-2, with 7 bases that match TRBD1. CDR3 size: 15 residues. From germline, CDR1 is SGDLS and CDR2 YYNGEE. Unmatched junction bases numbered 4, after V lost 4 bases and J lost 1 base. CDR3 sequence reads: CASSLWDRNTGELFF. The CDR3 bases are TGTGCCAGCAGCCTTTGGGACAGGAACACCGGGGAGCTGTTTTTT. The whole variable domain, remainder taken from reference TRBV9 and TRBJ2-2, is DSGVTQTPKHLITATGQRVTLRCSPRSGDLSVYWYQQSLDQGLQFLIQYYNGEERAKGNILERFSAQQFPDLHSELNLSSLELGDSALYFCASSLWDRNTGELFFGEGSRLTVL.

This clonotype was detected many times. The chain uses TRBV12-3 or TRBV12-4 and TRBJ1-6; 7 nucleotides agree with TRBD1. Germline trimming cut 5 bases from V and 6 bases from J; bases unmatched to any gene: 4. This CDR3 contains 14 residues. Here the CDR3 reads CASSLRQGNSPLHF. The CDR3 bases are TGTGCCAGCAGTCTACGACAGGGTAATTCACCCCTCCACTTT.

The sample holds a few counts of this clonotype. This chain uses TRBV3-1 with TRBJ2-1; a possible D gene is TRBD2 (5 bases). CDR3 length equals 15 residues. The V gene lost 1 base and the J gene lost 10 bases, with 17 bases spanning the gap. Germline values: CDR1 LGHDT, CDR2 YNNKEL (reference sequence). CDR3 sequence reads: CASSQVEVASAEQFF. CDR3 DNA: TGTGCCAGCAGCCAAGTGGAGGTCGCCTCAGCAGAGCAGTTCTTC.

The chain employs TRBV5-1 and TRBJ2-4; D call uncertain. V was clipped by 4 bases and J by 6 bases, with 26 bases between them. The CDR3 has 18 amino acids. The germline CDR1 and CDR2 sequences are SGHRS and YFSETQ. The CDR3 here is CASSNSVGVDKSANIQYF. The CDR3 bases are TGCGCCAGCAGCAATTCGGTTGGGGTCGACAAATCGGCAAACATTCAGTACTTC. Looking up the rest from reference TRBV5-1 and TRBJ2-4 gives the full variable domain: KAGVTQTPRYLIKTRGQQVTLSCSPISGHRSVSWYQQTPGQGLQFLFEYFSETQRNKGNFPGRFSGRQFSNSRSEMNVSTLELGDSALYLCASSNSVGVDKSANIQYFGAGTRLSVL.